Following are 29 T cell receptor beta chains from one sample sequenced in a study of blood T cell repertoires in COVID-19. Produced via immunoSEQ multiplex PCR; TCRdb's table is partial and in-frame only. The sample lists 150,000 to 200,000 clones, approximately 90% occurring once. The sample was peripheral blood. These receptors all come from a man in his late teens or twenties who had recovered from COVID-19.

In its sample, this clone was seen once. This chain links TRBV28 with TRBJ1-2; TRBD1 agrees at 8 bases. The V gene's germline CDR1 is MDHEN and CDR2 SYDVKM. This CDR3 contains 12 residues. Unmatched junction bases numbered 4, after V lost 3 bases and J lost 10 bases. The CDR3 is CASSFRTGIYTF. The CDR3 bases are TGTGCCAGCAGTTTCAGGACAGGGATCTACACCTTC.

The CDR3 nucleotides are TGTGCCAGCAGTGAGGACAGGGGTAACTCCGGGGAGCTGTTTTTT. Its translation: CASSEDRGNSGELFF. This chain uses TRBV25-1 with TRBJ2-2; 9 bases are shared with TRBD1. From germline, CDR1 is MGHDK and CDR2 SYGVNS. The trim removed 3 bases at V and 6 bases at J, leaving 5 bases unmatched. CDR3 length equals 15 residues.

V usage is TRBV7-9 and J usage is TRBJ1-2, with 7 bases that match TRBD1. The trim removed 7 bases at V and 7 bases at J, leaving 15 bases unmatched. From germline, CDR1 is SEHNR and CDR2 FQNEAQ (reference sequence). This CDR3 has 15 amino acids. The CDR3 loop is CASNYPDTGDSGYTF. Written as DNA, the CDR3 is TGTGCCAGCAACTACCCCGACACAGGGGATAGTGGCTACACCTTC.

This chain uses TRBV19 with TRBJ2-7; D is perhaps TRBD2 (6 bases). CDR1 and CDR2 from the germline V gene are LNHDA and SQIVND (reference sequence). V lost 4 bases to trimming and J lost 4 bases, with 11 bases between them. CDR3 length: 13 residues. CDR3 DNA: TGTGCCAGTAGTACGGGACTGTCTTACGAGCAGTACTTC. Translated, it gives CASSTGLSYEQYF.

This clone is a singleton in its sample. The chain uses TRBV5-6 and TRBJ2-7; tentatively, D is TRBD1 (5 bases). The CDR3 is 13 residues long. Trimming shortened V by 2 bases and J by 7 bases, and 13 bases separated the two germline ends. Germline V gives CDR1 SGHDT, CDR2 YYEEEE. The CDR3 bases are TGTGCCAGCAGCTTAGGTCCCCAGGGAGAGCAGTACTTC. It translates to CASSLGPQGEQYF.

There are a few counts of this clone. The CDR3 reads CASSQVGGNTGELFF. Here the CDR3 DNA reads TGCGCCAGCAGCCAAGTGGGGGGGAACACCGGGGAGCTGTTTTTT. V gene TRBV4-1 combines with J gene TRBJ2-2; D might be TRBD2 (6 bases). V was clipped by 1 base and J by 1 base, with 7 bases between them. This CDR3 has 15 amino acids. Germline values: CDR1 MGHRA, CDR2 YSYEKL.

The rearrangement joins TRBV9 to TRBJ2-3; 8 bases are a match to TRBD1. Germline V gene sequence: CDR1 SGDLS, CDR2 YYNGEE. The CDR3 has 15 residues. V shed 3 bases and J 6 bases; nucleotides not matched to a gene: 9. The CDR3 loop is CASSGRQGPWDTQYF. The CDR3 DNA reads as TGTGCCAGCAGCGGAAGACAGGGGCCTTGGGATACGCAGTATTTT.

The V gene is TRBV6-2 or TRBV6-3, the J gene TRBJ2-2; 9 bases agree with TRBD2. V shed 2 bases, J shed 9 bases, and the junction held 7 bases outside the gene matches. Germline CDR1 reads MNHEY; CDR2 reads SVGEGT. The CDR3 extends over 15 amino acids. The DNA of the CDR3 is TGTGCCAGCAGTTACGGCGGGAGGGGGGACCGGGAGCTGTTTTTT. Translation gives CASSYGGRGDRELFF.

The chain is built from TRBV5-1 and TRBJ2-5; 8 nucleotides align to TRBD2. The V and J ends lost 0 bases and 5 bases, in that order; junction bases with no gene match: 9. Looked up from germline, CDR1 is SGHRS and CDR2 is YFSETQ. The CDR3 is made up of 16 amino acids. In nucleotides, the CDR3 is TGCGCCAGCAGCTTGGCCCCGGGAGGGCCCGTGGAGACCCAGTACTTC. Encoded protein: CASSLAPGGPVETQYF. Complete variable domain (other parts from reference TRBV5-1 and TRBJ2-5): KAGVTQTPRYLIKTRGQQVTLSCSPISGHRSVSWYQQTPGQGLQFLFEYFSETQRNKGNFPGRFSGRQFSNSRSEMNVSTLELGDSALYLCASSLAPGGPVETQYFGPGTRLLVL.

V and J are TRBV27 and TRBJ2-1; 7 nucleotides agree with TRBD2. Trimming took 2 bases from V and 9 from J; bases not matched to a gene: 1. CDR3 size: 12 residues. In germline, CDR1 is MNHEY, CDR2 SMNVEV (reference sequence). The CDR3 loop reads CASSLGGGEQFF. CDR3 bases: TGTGCCAGCAGTTTAGGGGGGGGTGAGCAGTTCTTC.

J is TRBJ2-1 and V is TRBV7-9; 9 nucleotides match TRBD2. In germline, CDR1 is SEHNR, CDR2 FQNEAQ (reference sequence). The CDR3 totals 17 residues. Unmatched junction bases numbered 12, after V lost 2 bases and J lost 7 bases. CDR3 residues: CASSLPPLSSGKNEQFF. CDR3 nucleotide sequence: TGTGCCAGCAGCTTACCCCCCTTGTCTAGCGGGAAGAATGAGCAGTTCTTC.

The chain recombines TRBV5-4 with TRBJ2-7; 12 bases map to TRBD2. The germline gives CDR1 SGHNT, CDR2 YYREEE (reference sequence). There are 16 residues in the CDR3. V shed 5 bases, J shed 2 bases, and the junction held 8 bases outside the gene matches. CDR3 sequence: CASSPLTSGGPYEQYF. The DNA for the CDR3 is TGTGCCAGCAGTCCGCTGACTAGCGGGGGACCCTACGAGCAGTACTTC. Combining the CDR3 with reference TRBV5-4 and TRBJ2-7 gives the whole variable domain ETGVTQSPTHLIKTRGQQVTLRCSSQSGHNTVSWYQQALGQGPQFIFQYYREEENGRGNFPPRFSGLQFPNYSSELNVNALELDDSALYLCASSPLTSGGPYEQYFGPGTRLTVT.

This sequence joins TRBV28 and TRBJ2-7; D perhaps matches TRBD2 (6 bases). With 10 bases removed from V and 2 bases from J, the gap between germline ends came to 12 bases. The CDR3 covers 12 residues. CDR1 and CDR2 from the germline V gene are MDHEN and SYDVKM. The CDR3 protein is CATTGETYEQYF. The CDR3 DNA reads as TGTGCCACTACGGGGGAAACCTACGAGCAGTACTTC.

As DNA, the CDR3 is TGTGCCAGCAGCGTAGGCTCAGGGGTGGTTCCGGACTATGGCTACACCTTC. Its protein is CASSVGSGVVPDYGYTF. The chain couples TRBV9 to TRBJ1-2; a weak D match, TRBD1 (6 bases). V dropped 0 bases and J dropped 3 bases, with 18 bases sitting between them. This CDR3 is built from 17 residues. Per germline, CDR1 SGDLS and CDR2 YYNGEE. The full variable domain, completed using reference TRBV9 and TRBJ1-2, is DSGVTQTPKHLITATGQRVTLRCSPRSGDLSVYWYQQSLDQGLQFLIQYYNGEERAKGNILERFSAQQFPDLHSELNLSSLELGDSALYFCASSVGSGVVPDYGYTFGSGTRLTVV.

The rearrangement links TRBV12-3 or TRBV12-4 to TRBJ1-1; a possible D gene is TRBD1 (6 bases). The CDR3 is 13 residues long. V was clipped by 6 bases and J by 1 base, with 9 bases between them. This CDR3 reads CASRLTGNTEAFF. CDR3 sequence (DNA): TGTGCCAGCAGGCTGACAGGGAACACTGAAGCTTTCTTT.

The CDR3 nucleotides read TGTGCCAGTAGTGAAGCGGGAGCGGGCAATGAGCAGTTCTTC. Protein product: CASSEAGAGNEQFF. The chain has TRBV19 and TRBJ2-1; 8 bases map to TRBD2. This CDR3 region has 14 residues. Germline CDR1 is LNHDA and CDR2 is SQIVND (reference sequence). V trimming: 5 bases; J trimming: 6 bases; junction bases outside the gene matches: 6.

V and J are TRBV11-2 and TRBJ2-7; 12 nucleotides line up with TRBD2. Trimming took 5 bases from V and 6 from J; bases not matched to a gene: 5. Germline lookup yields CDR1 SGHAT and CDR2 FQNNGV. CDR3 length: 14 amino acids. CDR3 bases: TGTGCCAGCAGCCGGACTAGCGGGATGATCGAGCAGTACTTC. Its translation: CASSRTSGMIEQYF.

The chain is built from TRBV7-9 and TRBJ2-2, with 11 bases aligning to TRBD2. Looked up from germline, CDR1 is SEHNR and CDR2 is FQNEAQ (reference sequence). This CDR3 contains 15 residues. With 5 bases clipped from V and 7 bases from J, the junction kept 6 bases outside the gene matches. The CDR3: CASSGSGRANGELFF. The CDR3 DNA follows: TGTGCCAGCAGCGGTAGCGGGAGGGCTAACGGGGAGCTGTTTTTT.

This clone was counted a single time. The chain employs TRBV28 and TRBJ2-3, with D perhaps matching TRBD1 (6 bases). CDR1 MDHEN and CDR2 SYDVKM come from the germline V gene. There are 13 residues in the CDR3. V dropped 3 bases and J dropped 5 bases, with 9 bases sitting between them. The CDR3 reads CASSFTQGDTQYF. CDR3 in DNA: TGTGCCAGCAGTTTCACACAGGGAGATACGCAGTATTTT.

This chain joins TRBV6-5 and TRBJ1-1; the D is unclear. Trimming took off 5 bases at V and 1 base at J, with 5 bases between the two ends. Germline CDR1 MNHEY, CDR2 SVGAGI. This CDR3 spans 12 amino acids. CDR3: CASSPRNTEAFF. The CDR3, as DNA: TGTGCCAGCAGTCCCCGGAACACTGAAGCTTTCTTT.

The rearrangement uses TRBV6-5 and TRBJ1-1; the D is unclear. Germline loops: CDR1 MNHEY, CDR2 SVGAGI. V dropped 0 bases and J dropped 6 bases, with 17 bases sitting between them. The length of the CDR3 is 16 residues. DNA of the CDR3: TGTGCCAGCAGTTACTCAGGAGGTGACACCCACCCTGAAGCTTTCTTT. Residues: CASSYSGGDTHPEAFF.

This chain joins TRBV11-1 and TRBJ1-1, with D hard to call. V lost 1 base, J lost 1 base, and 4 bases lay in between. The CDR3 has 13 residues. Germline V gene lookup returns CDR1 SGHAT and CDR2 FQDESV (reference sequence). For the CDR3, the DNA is TGTGCCAGCAGCTTAGGTCAGAACACTGAAGCTTTCTTT. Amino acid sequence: CASSLGQNTEAFF. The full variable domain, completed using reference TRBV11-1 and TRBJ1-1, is EAEVAQSPRYKITEKSQAVAFWCDPISGHATLYWYRQILGQGPELLVQFQDESVVDDSQLPKDRFSAERLKGVDSTLKIQPAELGDSAMYLCASSLGQNTEAFFGQGTRLTVV.

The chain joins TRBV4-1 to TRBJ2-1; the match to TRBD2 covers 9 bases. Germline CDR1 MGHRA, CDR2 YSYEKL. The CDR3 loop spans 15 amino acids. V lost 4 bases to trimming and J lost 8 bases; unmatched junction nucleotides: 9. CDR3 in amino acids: CASSRRAGGPDEQFF. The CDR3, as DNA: TGCGCCAGCAGCCGGCGGGCGGGAGGGCCGGATGAGCAGTTCTTC.

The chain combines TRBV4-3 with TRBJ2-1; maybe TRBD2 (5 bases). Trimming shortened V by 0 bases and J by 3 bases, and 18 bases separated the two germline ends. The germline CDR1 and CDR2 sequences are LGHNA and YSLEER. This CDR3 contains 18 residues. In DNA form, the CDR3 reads TGCGCCAGCAGCCAAGATTTATCGGCGGGCGGTCTCTACAATGAGCAGTTCTTC. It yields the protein CASSQDLSAGGLYNEQFF.

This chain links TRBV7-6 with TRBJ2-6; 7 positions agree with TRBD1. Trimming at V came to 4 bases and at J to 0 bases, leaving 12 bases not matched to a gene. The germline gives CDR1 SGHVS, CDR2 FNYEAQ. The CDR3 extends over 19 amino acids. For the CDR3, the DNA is TGTGCCAGCAGCTCTAGGGGACAGTTGCCCTACTCTGGGGCCAACGTCCTGACTTTC. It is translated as CASSSRGQLPYSGANVLTF.

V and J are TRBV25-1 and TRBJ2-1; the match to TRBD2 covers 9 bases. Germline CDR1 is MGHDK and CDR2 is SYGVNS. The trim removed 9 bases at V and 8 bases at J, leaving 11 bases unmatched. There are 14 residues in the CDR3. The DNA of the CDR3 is TGTGCCAGTTCTGACGCGGGAGGGCCACATGAGCAGTTCTTC. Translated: CASSDAGGPHEQFF. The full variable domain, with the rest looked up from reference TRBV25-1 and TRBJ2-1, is EADIYQTPRYLVIGTGKKITLECSQTMGHDKMYWYQQDPGMELHLIHYSYGVNSTEKGDLSSESTVSRIRTEHFPLTLESARPSHTSQYLCASSDAGGPHEQFFGPGTRLTVL.

The CDR3 spells CASSLVLAGGRNEQFF. In DNA form, the CDR3 reads TGTGCCAGCAGCTTAGTCTTAGCGGGAGGGAGGAATGAGCAGTTCTTC. The rearrangement joins TRBV7-2 to TRBJ2-1, with 11 bases lining up with TRBD2. The junction had 6 bases not matched to a gene; V was cut back by 1 base and J by 7 bases. Germline CDR1 and CDR2: SGHTA and FQGNSA. The CDR3 loop spans 16 amino acids.

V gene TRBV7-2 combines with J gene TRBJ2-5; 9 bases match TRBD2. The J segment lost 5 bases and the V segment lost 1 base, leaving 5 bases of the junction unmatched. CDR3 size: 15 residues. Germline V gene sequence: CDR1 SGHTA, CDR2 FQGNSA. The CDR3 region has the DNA TGTGCCAGCAGCTTAGTTGCGGGAGGGGTGGAGACCCAGTACTTC. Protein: CASSLVAGGVETQYF.

The CDR3 is CASNLGAGELFF. In DNA form, the CDR3 reads TGCGCCAGCAATCTGGGAGCCGGGGAGCTGTTTTTT. The J gene is TRBJ2-2, the V gene TRBV5-1, with D perhaps TRBD2 (5 bases). The CDR3 runs 12 residues. Germline CDR1 reads SGHRS; CDR2 reads YFSETQ. V lost 6 bases and J lost 6, with 9 bases in between.